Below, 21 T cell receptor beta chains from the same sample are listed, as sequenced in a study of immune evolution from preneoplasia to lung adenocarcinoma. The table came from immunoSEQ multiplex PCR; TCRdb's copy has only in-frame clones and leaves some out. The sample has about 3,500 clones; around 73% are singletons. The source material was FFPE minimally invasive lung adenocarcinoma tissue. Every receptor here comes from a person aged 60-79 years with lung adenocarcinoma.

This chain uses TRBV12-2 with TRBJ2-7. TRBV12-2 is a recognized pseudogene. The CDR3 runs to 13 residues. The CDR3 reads CASRFCRTYEQYF. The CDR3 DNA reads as TGTGCAAGTCGCTTCTGCCGGACCTACGAGCAGTACTTC.

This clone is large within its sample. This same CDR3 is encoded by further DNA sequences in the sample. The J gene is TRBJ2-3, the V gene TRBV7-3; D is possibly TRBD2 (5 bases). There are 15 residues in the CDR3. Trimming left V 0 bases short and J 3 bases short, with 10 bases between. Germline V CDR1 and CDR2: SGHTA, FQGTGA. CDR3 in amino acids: CASSLTSGETDTQYF. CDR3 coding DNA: TGTGCCAGCAGCTTAACGAGCGGTGAAACAGATACGCAGTATTTT.

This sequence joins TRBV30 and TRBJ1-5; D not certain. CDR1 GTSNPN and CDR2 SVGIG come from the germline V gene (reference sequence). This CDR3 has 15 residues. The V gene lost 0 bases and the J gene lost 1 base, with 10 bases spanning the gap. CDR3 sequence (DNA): TGTGCCTGGAGTGTACCAGGTGCAAGCAATCAGCCCCAGCATTTT. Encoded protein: CAWSVPGASNQPQHF.

The CDR3 coding sequence is TGTGCCAGCAGTCCAAGACGAAGGGCCTACGAGCAGTACTTC. Encoded protein: CASSPRRRAYEQYF. This rearrangement joins TRBV28 to TRBJ2-7; unclear D gene. The V gene's germline CDR1 is MDHEN and CDR2 SYDVKM. The CDR3 sequence is 14 residues long. V dropped 5 bases and J dropped 2 bases, with 13 bases sitting between them.

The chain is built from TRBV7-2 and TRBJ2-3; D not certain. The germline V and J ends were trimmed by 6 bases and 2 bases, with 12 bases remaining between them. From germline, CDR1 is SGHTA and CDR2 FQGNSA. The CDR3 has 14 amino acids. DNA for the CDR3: TGTGCCAGCAGTCTCATGGGTTACACAGATACGCAGTATTTT. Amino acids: CASSLMGYTDTQYF.

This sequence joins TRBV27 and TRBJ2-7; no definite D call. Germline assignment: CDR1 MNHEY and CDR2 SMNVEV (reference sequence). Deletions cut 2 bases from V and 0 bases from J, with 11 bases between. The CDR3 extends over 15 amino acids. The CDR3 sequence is CASSLNRQSSYEQYF. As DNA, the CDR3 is TGTGCCAGCAGTTTAAACCGGCAGAGCTCCTACGAGCAGTACTTC.

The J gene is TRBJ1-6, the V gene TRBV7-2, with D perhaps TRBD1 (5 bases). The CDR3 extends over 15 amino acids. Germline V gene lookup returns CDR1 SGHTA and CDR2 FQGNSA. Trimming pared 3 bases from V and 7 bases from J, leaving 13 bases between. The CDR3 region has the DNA TGTGCCAGCAGCTTGTCTGACAGTAGAAATTCACCCCTCCACTTT. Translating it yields CASSLSDSRNSPLHF.

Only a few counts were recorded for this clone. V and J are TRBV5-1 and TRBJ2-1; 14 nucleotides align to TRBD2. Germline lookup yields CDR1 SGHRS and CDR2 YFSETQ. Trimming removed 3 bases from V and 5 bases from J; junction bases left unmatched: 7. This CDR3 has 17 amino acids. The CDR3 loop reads CASSWNPGLAGDNEQFF. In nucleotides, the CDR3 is TGCGCCAGCAGCTGGAACCCGGGACTAGCGGGAGACAATGAGCAGTTCTTC.

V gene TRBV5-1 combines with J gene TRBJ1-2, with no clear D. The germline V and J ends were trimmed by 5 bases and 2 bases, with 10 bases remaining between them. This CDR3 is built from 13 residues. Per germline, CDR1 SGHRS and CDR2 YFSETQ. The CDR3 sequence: CASSAQANYGYTF. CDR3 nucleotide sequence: TGCGCCAGCAGTGCTCAGGCGAACTATGGCTACACCTTC.

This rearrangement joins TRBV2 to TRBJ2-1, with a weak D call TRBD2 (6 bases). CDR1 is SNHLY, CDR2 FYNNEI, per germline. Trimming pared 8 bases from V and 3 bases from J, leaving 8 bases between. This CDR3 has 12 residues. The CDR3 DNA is TGTGCCAGCTCGGGGGACTACAATGAGCAGTTCTTC. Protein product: CASSGDYNEQFF.

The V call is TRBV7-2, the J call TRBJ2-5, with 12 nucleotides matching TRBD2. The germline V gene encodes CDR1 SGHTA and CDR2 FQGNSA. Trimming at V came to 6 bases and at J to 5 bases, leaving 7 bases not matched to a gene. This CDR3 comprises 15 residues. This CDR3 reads CASSLTSGSSETQYF. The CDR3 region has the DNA TGTGCCAGCAGTTTGACTAGCGGGAGTTCGGAGACCCAGTACTTC.

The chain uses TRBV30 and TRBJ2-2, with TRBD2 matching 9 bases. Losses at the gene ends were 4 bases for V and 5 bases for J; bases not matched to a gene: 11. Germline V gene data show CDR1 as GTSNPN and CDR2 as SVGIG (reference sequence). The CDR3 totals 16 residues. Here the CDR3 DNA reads TGTGCCTGGATCCGGGGCGCGGGAGGGATTACCGGGGAGCTGTTTTTT. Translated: CAWIRGAGGITGELFF.

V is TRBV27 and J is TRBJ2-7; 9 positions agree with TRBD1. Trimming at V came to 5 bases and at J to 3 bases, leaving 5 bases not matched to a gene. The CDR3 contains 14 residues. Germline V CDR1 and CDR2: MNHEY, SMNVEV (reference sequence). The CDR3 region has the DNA TGTGCCAGCAGTACGGGACAGGGTGGCTACGAGCAGTACTTC. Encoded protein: CASSTGQGGYEQYF.

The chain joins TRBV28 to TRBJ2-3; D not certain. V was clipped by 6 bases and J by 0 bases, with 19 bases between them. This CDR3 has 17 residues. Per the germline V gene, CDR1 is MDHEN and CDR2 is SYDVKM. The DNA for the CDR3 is TGTGCCAGCAGCCCCCTCAAAGGTGCCCCTAGCACAGATACGCAGTATTTT. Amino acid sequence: CASSPLKGAPSTDTQYF. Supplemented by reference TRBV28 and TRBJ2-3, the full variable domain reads DVKVTQSSRYLVKRTGEKVFLECVQDMDHENMFWYRQDPGLGLRLIYFSYDVKMKEKGDIPEGYSVSREKKERFSLILESASTNQTSMYLCASSPLKGAPSTDTQYFGPGTRLTVL.

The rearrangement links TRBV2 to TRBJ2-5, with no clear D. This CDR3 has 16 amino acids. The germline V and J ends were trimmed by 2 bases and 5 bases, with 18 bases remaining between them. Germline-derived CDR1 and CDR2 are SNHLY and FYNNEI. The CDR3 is CASSEFPPLGSETQYF. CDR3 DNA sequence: TGTGCCAGCAGTGAATTCCCCCCTCTCGGCTCGGAGACCCAGTACTTC.

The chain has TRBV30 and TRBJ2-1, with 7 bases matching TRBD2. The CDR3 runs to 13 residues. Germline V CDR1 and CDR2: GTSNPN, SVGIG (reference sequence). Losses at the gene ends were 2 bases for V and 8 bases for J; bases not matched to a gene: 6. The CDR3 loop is CAWSIGGSYEQFF. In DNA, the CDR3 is TGTGCCTGGAGTATCGGCGGGAGCTATGAGCAGTTCTTC.

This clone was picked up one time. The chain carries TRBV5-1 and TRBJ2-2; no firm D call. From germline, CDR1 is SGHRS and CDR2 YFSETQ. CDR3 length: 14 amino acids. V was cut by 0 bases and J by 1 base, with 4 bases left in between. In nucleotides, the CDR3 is TGCGCCAGCAGCTTGGAACAGAACACCGGGGAGCTGTTTTTT. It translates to CASSLEQNTGELFF.

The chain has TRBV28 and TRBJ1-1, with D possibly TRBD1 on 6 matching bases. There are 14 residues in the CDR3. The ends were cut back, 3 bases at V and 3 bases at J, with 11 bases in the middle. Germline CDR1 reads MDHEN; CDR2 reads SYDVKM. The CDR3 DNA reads TGTGCCAGCAGTTTCCAGGGGAAGGACACTGAAGCTTTCTTT. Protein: CASSFQGKDTEAFF.

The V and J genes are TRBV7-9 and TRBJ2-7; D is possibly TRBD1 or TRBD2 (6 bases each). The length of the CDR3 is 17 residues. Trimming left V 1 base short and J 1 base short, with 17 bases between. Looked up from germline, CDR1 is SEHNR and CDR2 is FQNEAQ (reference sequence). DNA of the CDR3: TGTGCCAGCAGCTTAGTCATGGGGGGCCAGGGATCCTACGAGCAGTACTTC. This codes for CASSLVMGGQGSYEQYF.

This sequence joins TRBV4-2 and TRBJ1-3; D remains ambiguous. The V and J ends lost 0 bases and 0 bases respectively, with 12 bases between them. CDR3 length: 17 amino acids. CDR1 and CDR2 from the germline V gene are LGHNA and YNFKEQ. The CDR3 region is CASSQEGEVFSGNTIYF. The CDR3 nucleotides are TGTGCCAGCAGCCAAGAAGGAGAGGTTTTCTCTGGAAACACCATATATTTT.

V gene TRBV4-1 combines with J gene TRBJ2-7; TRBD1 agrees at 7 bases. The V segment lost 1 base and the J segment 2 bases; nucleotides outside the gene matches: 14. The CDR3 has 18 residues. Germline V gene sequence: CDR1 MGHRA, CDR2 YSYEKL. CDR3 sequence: CASSQVDLGQRVAYEQYF. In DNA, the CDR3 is TGCGCCAGCAGCCAAGTGGACTTGGGACAGAGAGTCGCCTACGAGCAGTACTTC.